This is a list of T cell receptor beta chains from one sample in a study of OX40 agonist ivuxolimab in advanced cancers. TCRdb keeps only in-frame clones here, not all; method: immunoSEQ multiplex PCR. The sample has tens of thousands of clones; more than 85% are singletons. Here the sequenced sample was CD4+ or CD8+ T cells sorted from blood, taken in a trial of the OX40 agonist ivuxolimab. These TCRs come from an adult with an advanced solid tumor such as melanoma, head and neck, liver or kidney cancer. Both conserved end residues are part of each CDR3. A D gene is named only where the DNA matches it firmly. Rows give clone size only sometimes, using once, few, many, or a class for an expanded clone.

CDR3	DNA	V	D	J	length	size
CASSTRTSGPYF	TGTGCCAGCAGTACTAGGACTAGCGGGCCTTACTTC	TRBV28	TRBD2	TRBJ2-7	12	-
CASSKGQTNNQPQHF	TGTGCCAGCAGCAAGGGACAGACAAATAATCAGCCCCAGCATTTT	TRBV13	TRBD1	TRBJ1-5	15	-
CASSVDHDQPQHF	TGTGCCAGCAGCGTAGATCATGATCAGCCCCAGCATTTT	TRBV9	-	TRBJ1-5	13	-
CASSGTGEAFF	TGTGCCAGCAGCGGAACAGGGGAAGCTTTCTTT	TRBV9	-	TRBJ1-1	11	-
CASSFAGRDEQYF	TGTGCCAGCAGTTTTGCCGGGAGGGACGAGCAGTACTTC	TRBV27	TRBD2	TRBJ2-7	13	-
CASSPINGDSQEQFF	TGTGCCAGCTCACCTATAAACGGGGACTCCCAGGAGCAGTTCTTC	TRBV18	-	TRBJ2-1	15	-
CASSLAGGRYEQFF	TGTGCCAGCAGCTTAGCGGGAGGGCGGTATGAGCAGTTCTTC	TRBV11-2	TRBD2	TRBJ2-1	14	many
CASSSTGTSGDQYF	TGCGCCAGCAGCTCAACCGGGACTAGCGGGGACCAGTACTTC	TRBV5-1	TRBD2	TRBJ2-5	14	-
CASSLGSGRAGDTQYF	TGTGCCAGCAGTTTAGGTAGCGGGAGGGCCGGGGATACGCAGTATTTT	TRBV27	TRBD2	TRBJ2-3	16	-
CAIRGSGQDETSGANVLTF	TGTGCCATCAGAGGATCGGGACAGGACGAAACTTCTGGGGCCAACGTCCTGACTTTC	TRBV10-3	TRBD1	TRBJ2-6	19	-
CASSSVGRLYEQYF	TGTGCCAGCAGCTCAGTCGGCAGGTTATACGAGCAGTACTTC	TRBV7-8	-	TRBJ2-7	14	-
CASSPHWGVVGDTQYF	TGTGCCAGCAGCCCCCATTGGGGGGTGGTCGGAGATACGCAGTATTTT	TRBV5-6	-	TRBJ2-3	16	-
CASSSGRAWENIQYF	TGTGCCAGCAGTAGCGGGAGGGCCTGGGAAAACATTCAGTACTTC	TRBV6-1	TRBD2	TRBJ2-4	15	few
CASSKGVLTPSNTGELFF	TGTGCCAGCAGCAAGGGCGTCTTAACGCCCTCTAACACCGGGGAGCTGTTTTTT	TRBV21-1	-	TRBJ2-2	18	-
CASSPVLVEAFF	TGTGCCAGCAGCCCAGTTCTAGTGGAAGCTTTCTTT	TRBV2	-	TRBJ1-1	12	-
CASSGAISGAGELFF	TGTGCCAGCAGCGGCGCAATATCCGGGGCCGGGGAGCTGTTTTTT	TRBV11-1	-	TRBJ2-2	15	-
CASSLTSGRYNEQFF	TGTGCCAGCAGCCTGACTAGCGGGAGGTACAATGAGCAGTTCTTC	TRBV7-3	TRBD2	TRBJ2-1	15	-
CASRPDSAVYEQYF	TGCGCCAGCAGGCCGGACAGTGCGGTCTACGAGCAGTACTTC	TRBV5-1	-	TRBJ2-7	14	-
CASSARTSGSYEQYF	TGTGCCAGCAGTGCCCGGACTAGCGGATCCTACGAGCAGTACTTC	TRBV2	TRBD2	TRBJ2-7	15	-
CASSQREGLGTDTQYF	TGTGCCAGCAGCCAAAGGGAGGGACTAGGGACAGATACGCAGTATTTT	TRBV4-2	TRBD2	TRBJ2-3	16	-
CASSPDRSYNEQFF	TGCGCCAGCAGCCCGGACAGATCCTACAATGAGCAGTTCTTC	TRBV5-1	-	TRBJ2-1	14	-
CASSSSGSSYEQYF	TGTGCCAGCAGTTCGAGCGGGAGCTCCTACGAGCAGTACTTC	TRBV6-5	TRBD2	TRBJ2-7	14	-
CASSLYPASRGAFF	TGTGCCAGCAGTTTATACCCGGCCTCACGGGGAGCTTTCTTT	TRBV28	-	TRBJ1-1	14	-
CASSIDAYSNQPQHF	TGTGCCAGTAGTATAGACGCGTATAGCAATCAGCCCCAGCATTTT	TRBV19	-	TRBJ1-5	15	-
CASSETRISTDTQYF	TGTGCCAGCAGTGAAACCCGTATTAGCACAGATACGCAGTATTTT	TRBV25-1	-	TRBJ2-3	15	-
CASSGSGTATYEQYF	TGCGCCAGCAGTGGGTCCGGGACAGCGACCTACGAGCAGTACTTC	TRBV5-1	TRBD1	TRBJ2-7	15	once
CASAPAAGASLMCAKNIQYF	TGTGCCAGCGCCCCGGCAGCGGGGGCCAGTCTTATGTGTGCCAAAAACATTCAGTACTTC	TRBV21-1	-	TRBJ2-4	20	-
CASVQGLGEKLFF	TGTGCCAGCGTTCAGGGGCTTGGTGAAAAACTGTTTTTT	TRBV2	-	TRBJ1-4	13	once
CSAKLEQKDGIQYF	TGCAGCGCCAAACTAGAACAGAAGGATGGCATTCAGTACTTC	TRBV29-1	-	TRBJ2-4	14	-
CASRTSGTQYF	TGTGCCAGCCGCACTAGCGGCACGCAGTATTTT	TRBV11-3	TRBD2	TRBJ2-3	11	-
CASSQLGDSGNTIYF	TGCGCCAGCAGTCAGCTAGGAGACTCTGGAAACACCATATATTTT	TRBV5-1	-	TRBJ1-3	15	-
CASRISGSDTGELFF	TGCGCCAGCAGAATTAGCGGGAGTGACACCGGGGAGCTGTTTTTT	TRBV5-1	TRBD2	TRBJ2-2	15	-
CASSAGTSTPDTQYF	TGCGCCAGCAGTGCCGGGACCTCAACTCCAGATACGCAGTATTTT	TRBV10-1	-	TRBJ2-3	15	-
CASSRAYNEQFF	TGTGCCAGCTCACGGGCCTACAATGAGCAGTTCTTC	TRBV18	-	TRBJ2-1	12	-
CASSLWGQGGTEAFF	TGCGCCAGCAGCTTGTGGGGACAGGGGGGCACTGAAGCTTTCTTT	TRBV5-1	TRBD1	TRBJ1-1	15	-
CASSAALFAGQVGSGDTQYF	TGTGCCAGTAGCGCCGCCCTTTTTGCGGGACAGGTTGGCAGTGGGGATACGCAGTATTTT	TRBV19	TRBD1	TRBJ2-3	20	once
CASSFVDLQGGQPQHF	TGTGCCAGCAGTTTTGTGGATTTGCAGGGAGGACAGCCCCAGCATTTT	TRBV28	-	TRBJ1-5	16	-
CASSTGSRDNQPQHF	TGTGCCAGCAGCACAGGCTCAAGGGACAATCAGCCCCAGCATTTT	TRBV5-6	-	TRBJ1-5	15	-
CASSRDPRKGEQYF	TGTGCCAGCAGCCGAGACCCGAGGAAGGGCGAGCAGTACTTC	TRBV28	-	TRBJ2-7	14	-
CASRPTDGGQPQHF	TGTGCCAGCAGGCCGACAGACGGTGGTCAGCCCCAGCATTTT	TRBV2	-	TRBJ1-5	14	-
CASSLLLHGYTF	TGTGCCAGCAGTTTATTGTTACATGGCTACACCTTC	TRBV28	-	TRBJ1-2	12	-
CASSWDSTYEQYF	TGCGCCAGCAGCTGGGACTCTACCTACGAGCAGTACTTC	TRBV5-1	-	TRBJ2-7	13	-
CASSQDHGSGQGRVYGYTF	TGCGCCAGCAGCCAAGATCATGGGTCGGGACAGGGAAGAGTCTATGGCTACACCTTC	TRBV4-1	TRBD1	TRBJ1-2	19	-
CAWSRASGQPQHF	TGTGCCTGGAGTAGGGCCTCGGGTCAGCCCCAGCATTTT	TRBV30	-	TRBJ1-5	13	-
CASSLGPLEKLFF	TGTGCCAGCAGCTTGGGGCCGCTAGAAAAACTGTTTTTT	TRBV5-4	-	TRBJ1-4	13	few
CASSIGGEQFF	TGTGCCAGCAGCATCGGAGGAGAGCAGTTCTTC	TRBV11-3	-	TRBJ2-1	11	-
CASSLAGTGGYEQYF	TGTGCCAGCAGCCTAGCCGGGACAGGGGGCTACGAGCAGTACTTC	TRBV28	TRBD1	TRBJ2-7	15	-
CASSPTGGLRSGNTIYF	TGTGCCAGCTCGCCAACCGGAGGTCTCCGCTCGGGAAACACCATATATTTT	TRBV18	-	TRBJ1-3	17	-
CASRTSGQDTQYF	TGTGCCAGCCGGACTAGCGGGCAAGATACGCAGTATTTT	TRBV5-4	TRBD2	TRBJ2-3	13	-
CASSEVESNTGELFF	TGTGCCAGCAGTGAAGTAGAATCGAACACCGGGGAGCTGTTTTTT	TRBV2	-	TRBJ2-2	15	-
CASSLIGRGLGETQYF	TGTGCCAGCAGCTTAATCGGCAGGGGATTAGGGGAGACCCAGTACTTC	TRBV7-8	-	TRBJ2-5	16	-
CASSGGSNQPQHF	TGCGCCAGCAGTGGGGGTAGCAATCAGCCCCAGCATTTT	TRBV10-2	-	TRBJ1-5	13	-
CASSLGVRESNQPQHF	TGCGCCAGCAGCTTGGGTGTCAGGGAGAGCAATCAGCCCCAGCATTTT	TRBV5-1	-	TRBJ1-5	16	few